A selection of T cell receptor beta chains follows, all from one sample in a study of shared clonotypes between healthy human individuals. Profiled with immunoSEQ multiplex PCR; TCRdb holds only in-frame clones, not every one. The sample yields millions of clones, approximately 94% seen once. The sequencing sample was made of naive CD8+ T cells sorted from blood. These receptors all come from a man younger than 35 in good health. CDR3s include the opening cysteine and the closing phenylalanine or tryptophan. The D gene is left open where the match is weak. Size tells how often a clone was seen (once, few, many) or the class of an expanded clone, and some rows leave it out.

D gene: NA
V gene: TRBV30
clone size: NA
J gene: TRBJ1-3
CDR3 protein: CAWSVSSGNTIYF
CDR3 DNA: TGTGCCTGGAGTGTCTCCTCTGGAAACACCATATATTTT

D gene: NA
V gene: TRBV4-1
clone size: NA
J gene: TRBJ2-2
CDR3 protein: CASSQDGGTGELFF
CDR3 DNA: TGCGCCAGCAGCCAAGACGGAGGAACCGGGGAGCTGTTTTTT

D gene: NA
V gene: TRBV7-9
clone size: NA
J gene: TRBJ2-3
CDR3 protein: CASSLVGGPDTQYF
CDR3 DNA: TGTGCCAGCAGCTTAGTTGGGGGGCCAGATACGCAGTATTTT

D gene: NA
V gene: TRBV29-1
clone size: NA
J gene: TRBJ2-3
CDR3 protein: CSVEGGNGADTQYF
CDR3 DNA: TGCAGCGTTGAAGGGGGGAATGGGGCAGATACGCAGTATTTT

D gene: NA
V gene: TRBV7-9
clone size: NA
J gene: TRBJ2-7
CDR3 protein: CASSAGGTYEQYF
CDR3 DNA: TGTGCCAGCAGCGCCGGGGGTACCTACGAGCAGTACTTC

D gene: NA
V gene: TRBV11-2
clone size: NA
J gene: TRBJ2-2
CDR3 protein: CAGGTGELFF
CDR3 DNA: TGTGCCGGGGGAACCGGGGAGCTGTTTTTT

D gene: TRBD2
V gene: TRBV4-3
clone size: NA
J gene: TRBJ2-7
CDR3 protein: CASSQEGLAGGEQYF
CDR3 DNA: TGCGCCAGCAGCCAAGAAGGACTAGCGGGAGGGGAGCAGTACTTC

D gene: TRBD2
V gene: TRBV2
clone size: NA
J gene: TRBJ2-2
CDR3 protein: CASSRMGAGGPQNEMFF
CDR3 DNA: TGTGCCAGCAGTCGAATGGGCGCGGGGGGGCCCCAAAACGAGATGTTTTTT

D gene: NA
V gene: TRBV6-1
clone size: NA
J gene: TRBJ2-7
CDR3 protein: CASSDQGAYEQYF
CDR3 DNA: TGTGCCAGCAGTGACCAGGGCGCCTACGAGCAGTACTTC

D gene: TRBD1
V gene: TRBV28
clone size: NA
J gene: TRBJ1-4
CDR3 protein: CASSFDREDEKLFF
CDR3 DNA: TGTGCCAGCAGTTTCGACAGGGAGGATGAAAAACTGTTTTTT

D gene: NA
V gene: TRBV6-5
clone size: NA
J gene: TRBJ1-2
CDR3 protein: CASSYSSHSSYGYTF
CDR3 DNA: TGTGCCAGCAGTTACTCGAGTCACAGCTCCTATGGCTACACCTTC

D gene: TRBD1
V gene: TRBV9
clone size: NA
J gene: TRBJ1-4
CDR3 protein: CASSVAGTGVEKLFF
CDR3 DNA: TGTGCCAGCAGCGTAGCCGGGACAGGGGTTGAAAAACTGTTTTTT

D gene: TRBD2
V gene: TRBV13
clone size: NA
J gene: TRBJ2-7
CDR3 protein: CASSPGGETYEQYF
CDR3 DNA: TGTGCCAGCAGCCCCGGGGGGGAGACCTACGAGCAGTACTTC

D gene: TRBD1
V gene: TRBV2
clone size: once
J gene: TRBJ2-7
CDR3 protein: CASSEGTGVTYEQYF
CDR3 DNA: TGTGCCAGCAGTGAAGGGACAGGGGTCACCTACGAGCAGTACTTC

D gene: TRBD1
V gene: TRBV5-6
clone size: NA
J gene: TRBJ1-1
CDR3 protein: CASSLAVGGWTEAFF
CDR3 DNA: TGTGCCAGCAGCTTGGCGGTAGGGGGCTGGACTGAAGCTTTCTTT